This T cell receptor beta chain was found in a study of T cell responses to AZD1222 COVID-19 vaccine. Findings and caveats of the study: An increase in Spike-specific TCR breadth and depth was observed after two AZD1222 doses.

Assay used: immunoSEQ multiplex PCR; TCRdb lists only in-frame clones, some missing. The sample has 85,000 to 130,000 clones; about 87% are singletons. Germline V gene data show CDR1 as MDHEN and CDR2 as SYDVKM. With 5 bases clipped from V and 4 bases from J, the junction kept 16 bases outside the gene matches. This CDR3 is built from 17 residues. A note on this clone: The antigen is undetermined.

The origin of this receptor is an adult in good health. The sample in question was peripheral blood, obtained on day 0 of AZD1222 vaccination. The chain uses TRBV28 and TRBJ1-2, with 7 nucleotides matching TRBD1. The DNA of the CDR3 is TGTGCCAGCAGTGCATTACCGACAGGGTTCTTATCCTATGGCTACACCTTC. It translates to CASSALPTGFLSYGYTF.